This is a list of T cell receptor beta chains from one sample in a study of cytomegalovirus exposure and HLA in healthy donors. Clones were read by immunoSEQ multiplex PCR, and TCRdb kept only the in-frame ones, dropping some. Here the sample spans about 160,000 clones, about 82% being singletons. Sequenced input: PBMCs. The source is a woman aged 25-40 years in good health and CMV-seropositive. The CDR3 runs from the conserved cysteine through the conserved F or W. D genes are given only for firm matches. Size tells how often a clone was seen (once, few, many) or the class of an expanded clone, and some rows leave it out.

d_gene: .
v_gene: TRBV5-6
j_gene: TRBJ2-1
abundance: .
CDR3nt: TGTGCCAGCAGCTTCAGGGGAGTAAATGAGCAGTTCTTC
CDR3aa: CASSFRGVNEQFF

d_gene: .
v_gene: TRBV10-2
j_gene: TRBJ2-1
abundance: .
CDR3nt: TGCGCCAGCAGTGAGTCGGCAGGGGATATTGTCTACAATGAGCAGTTCTTC
CDR3aa: CASSESAGDIVYNEQFF

d_gene: .
v_gene: TRBV9
j_gene: TRBJ2-1
abundance: .
CDR3nt: TGTGCCAGCAGCGTAGATGGCAGGCCCAATGAGCAGTTCTTC
CDR3aa: CASSVDGRPNEQFF

d_gene: TRBD1
v_gene: TRBV7-9
j_gene: TRBJ1-1
abundance: .
CDR3nt: TGTGCCAGCAGCTTAGGGACAGGGGCCCCGAAAGTGACTGAAGCTTTCTTT
CDR3aa: CASSLGTGAPKVTEAFF

d_gene: TRBD1
v_gene: TRBV6-1
j_gene: TRBJ1-5
abundance: .
CDR3nt: TGTGCCAGCAGCCCGGACAGGGACCAGCCCCAGCATTTT
CDR3aa: CASSPDRDQPQHF

d_gene: .
v_gene: TRBV29-1
j_gene: TRBJ1-1
abundance: .
CDR3nt: TGCAGCGTTGAGAGTCAGGAGGGCACTGAAGCTTTCTTT
CDR3aa: CSVESQEGTEAFF

d_gene: .
v_gene: TRBV2
j_gene: TRBJ2-7
abundance: .
CDR3nt: TGTGCCAGCTACCGGGACACCGACTACGAGCAGTACTTC
CDR3aa: CASYRDTDYEQYF

d_gene: TRBD1
v_gene: TRBV9
j_gene: TRBJ2-2
abundance: .
CDR3nt: TGTGCCAGCAGCGAGGACAGGGGGCCGAACACCGGGGAGCTGTTTTTT
CDR3aa: CASSEDRGPNTGELFF

d_gene: TRBD1
v_gene: TRBV9
j_gene: TRBJ2-3
abundance: .
CDR3nt: TGTGCCAGCAGCGTAAACCCCCTCGAGGGGGCGGGAGATACGCAGTATTTT
CDR3aa: CASSVNPLEGAGDTQYF

d_gene: TRBD2
v_gene: TRBV9
j_gene: TRBJ2-1
abundance: .
CDR3nt: TGTGTCAGCAGCACTAGCGGGGGGGCCAATGAGCAGTTCTTC
CDR3aa: CVSSTSGGANEQFF

d_gene: TRBD2
v_gene: TRBV4-1
j_gene: TRBJ2-3
abundance: .
CDR3nt: TGCGCCAGCAGCCCGACTATTGTAGCGGGGGGGACAGATACGCAGTATTTT
CDR3aa: CASSPTIVAGGTDTQYF

d_gene: TRBD1
v_gene: TRBV9
j_gene: TRBJ2-1
abundance: .
CDR3nt: TGTGCCAGCAGCCCGGTGCAGGGGGCCTACTACAATGAGCAGTTCTTC
CDR3aa: CASSPVQGAYYNEQFF

d_gene: TRBD1
v_gene: TRBV9
j_gene: TRBJ2-2
abundance: .
CDR3nt: TGTGCCAGCAGCCCGCGAAACAGGGGTAAAGCCGGGGAGCTGTTTTTT
CDR3aa: CASSPRNRGKAGELFF

d_gene: .
v_gene: TRBV9
j_gene: TRBJ1-4
abundance: .
CDR3nt: TGTGCCAGCAGCGCTGGACAGTTTAATGAAAAACTGTTTTTT
CDR3aa: CASSAGQFNEKLFF

d_gene: .
v_gene: TRBV2
j_gene: TRBJ2-1
abundance: .
CDR3nt: TGTGCCAGCAACGAACCCATGAGGAATGAGCAGTTCTTC
CDR3aa: CASNEPMRNEQFF

d_gene: TRBD1
v_gene: TRBV2
j_gene: TRBJ1-1
abundance: .
CDR3nt: TGTGCCAGCAGCCAAAGGGGGCGACAGTTGAACACTGAAGCTTTCTTT
CDR3aa: CASSQRGRQLNTEAFF

d_gene: .
v_gene: TRBV18
j_gene: TRBJ1-4
abundance: .
CDR3nt: TGTGCCAGCTCACTGAACTCGGCCGAGGGTAATGAAAAACTGTTTTTT
CDR3aa: CASSLNSAEGNEKLFF

d_gene: TRBD2
v_gene: TRBV27
j_gene: TRBJ2-3
abundance: .
CDR3nt: TGTGCCAGCAGGCCAGGACGAAGGAGCGGGGGGGCTGGAGATACGCAGTATTTT
CDR3aa: CASRPGRRSGGAGDTQYF

d_gene: TRBD2
v_gene: TRBV6-5
j_gene: TRBJ2-1
abundance: once
CDR3nt: TGTGCCAGCAGTTACCTAGCGGTGGCGGACAATGAGCAGTTCTTC
CDR3aa: CASSYLAVADNEQFF

d_gene: .
v_gene: TRBV9
j_gene: TRBJ2-3
abundance: once
CDR3nt: TGTGCCAGCAGCGTAGGGCAGGGCACAGATACGCAGTATTTT
CDR3aa: CASSVGQGTDTQYF

d_gene: TRBD1
v_gene: TRBV4-3
j_gene: TRBJ1-4
abundance: .
CDR3nt: TGCGCCAGCAGCCAATTTGGACAGGGGGAATCTAATGAAAAACTGTTTTTT
CDR3aa: CASSQFGQGESNEKLFF

d_gene: TRBD2
v_gene: TRBV19
j_gene: TRBJ2-1
abundance: .
CDR3nt: TGTGCCAGTAGTATAGACCTAGCGGGGCAGGGGGATGAGCAGTTCTTC
CDR3aa: CASSIDLAGQGDEQFF

d_gene: TRBD1
v_gene: TRBV5-4
j_gene: TRBJ1-2
abundance: .
CDR3nt: TGTGCCAGCAGCTTGGGGGGACAGCACAACTATGGCTACACCTTC
CDR3aa: CASSLGGQHNYGYTF

d_gene: .
v_gene: TRBV29-1
j_gene: TRBJ1-2
abundance: .
CDR3nt: TGCAGCGTCCGACCCCGACTGTCCTATGGCTACACCTTC
CDR3aa: CSVRPRLSYGYTF

d_gene: .
v_gene: TRBV19
j_gene: TRBJ2-2
abundance: .
CDR3nt: TGCGCCAGTAGCCCCCTGCGGGATACCGGGGAGCTGTTTTTT
CDR3aa: CASSPLRDTGELFF

d_gene: .
v_gene: TRBV6-5
j_gene: TRBJ1-5
abundance: .
CDR3nt: TGTGCCAGCAGCCCCGCCGGCCGGGCCAGGGCCCAGCATTTT
CDR3aa: CASSPAGRARAQHF

d_gene: TRBD2
v_gene: TRBV7-9
j_gene: TRBJ2-7
abundance: once
CDR3nt: TGTTCCAGCAGCCAAAGCGGGGTACCCTACGAGCAGTACTTC
CDR3aa: CSSSQSGVPYEQYF

d_gene: TRBD2
v_gene: TRBV7-9
j_gene: TRBJ2-3
abundance: few
CDR3nt: TGTGCCAGCAGCTGGGGAGGGGCCGGAGATACGCAGTATTTT
CDR3aa: CASSWGGAGDTQYF

d_gene: TRBD2
v_gene: TRBV7-9
j_gene: TRBJ2-1
abundance: .
CDR3nt: TGTGCCAGCAGTTTTAGCGGGGGGGCCCTGTTCTTC
CDR3aa: CASSFSGGALFF

d_gene: .
v_gene: TRBV5-6
j_gene: TRBJ1-2
abundance: .
CDR3nt: TGTGCCAGCAGCTTGGCCCTTCGGGGCTACACCTTC
CDR3aa: CASSLALRGYTF

d_gene: TRBD1
v_gene: TRBV5-4
j_gene: TRBJ1-4
abundance: .
CDR3nt: TGTGCCAGCAGCTTGGCAGGGGGTCGTGAAAAACTGTTTTTT
CDR3aa: CASSLAGGREKLFF

d_gene: .
v_gene: TRBV15
j_gene: TRBJ1-1
abundance: .
CDR3nt: TGTGCCACCAGCAGAGAGAGGAGTGGGGGGGAAGCTTTCTTT
CDR3aa: CATSRERSGGEAFF

d_gene: TRBD2
v_gene: TRBV4-3
j_gene: TRBJ2-7
abundance: once
CDR3nt: TGCGCCAGCAGCCAAGAGGTAGCGGGGGGGCCGGGGCAGTACTTC
CDR3aa: CASSQEVAGGPGQYF

d_gene: TRBD1
v_gene: TRBV29-1
j_gene: TRBJ2-7
abundance: .
CDR3nt: TGCAGCGTTGTCGGGACAGTTTCACGCGAGCAGTACTTC
CDR3aa: CSVVGTVSREQYF

d_gene: .
v_gene: TRBV6-5
j_gene: TRBJ1-2
abundance: .
CDR3nt: TGTGCCAGCAGTTACAGGGGTGACGGCTACACCTTC
CDR3aa: CASSYRGDGYTF